This is a list of T cell receptor beta chains from one sample in a study of T cells after yellow fever vaccination. TCRdb redid the calling of the 5' RACE reads with MiXCR, one entry per CDR3 protein. Among some 400,000 distinct CDR3 sequences listed, over 15% were seen once. Sample: PBMCs, taken before the yellow fever booster vaccination. The receptor set was obtained from a man younger than 35 who received the YFV17D yellow fever vaccine. The CDR3 runs from the conserved cysteine through the conserved F or W. Fields, in order: D gene, V gene, clone size, J gene, CDR3 DNA, CDR3 protein. The D gene is left open where the match is weak. Not all rows give a size; the values are once, few, many and, for expanded clones, a class.

-	TRBV3-1	-	TRBJ2-3	TGTGCCAGCAGCCAAGGTACCTCAACAGATACGCAGTATTTT	CASSQGTSTDTQYF
TRBD2	TRBV28	-	TRBJ2-1	TGTGCCAGCAGTTCTAGCGGGGTCTTCTACAATGAGCAGTTCTTC	CASSSSGVFYNEQFF
-	TRBV6-2/TRBV6-3	-	TRBJ2-7	TGTGCCATCGAAACGGAGGGCGGGGAGCAGTACTTC	CAIETEGGEQYF
TRBD2	TRBV10-3	-	TRBJ2-3	TGTGCCATCAGTGAAGGGACTAGCGGCAGCACAGATACGCAGTATTTT	CAISEGTSGSTDTQYF
-	TRBV12-3/TRBV12-4	many	TRBJ1-1	TGTGCCAGCAGCTCCCCGGGGATGAACACTGAAGCTTTCTTT	CASSSPGMNTEAFF
-	TRBV29-1	few	TRBJ1-1	TGCAGCGTTGCCACGGAAGGACGGCCCACTGAAGCTTTCTTT	CSVATEGRPTEAFF
TRBD2	TRBV7-3	-	TRBJ2-1	TGTGCCAGCAGCCCGGGGGGGGTGGACAATGAGCAGTTCTTC	CASSPGGVDNEQFF
TRBD1	TRBV12-3/TRBV12-4	few	TRBJ2-6	TGTGCCAGCAGGACGGGGACAGGCTCTGGGGCCAACGTCCTGACTTTC	CASRTGTGSGANVLTF
TRBD2	TRBV7-2	many	TRBJ2-3	TGTGCCAGCAGCCGACAAGCGGGGAGCACAGATACGCAGTATTTT	CASSRQAGSTDTQYF
-	TRBV7-9	-	TRBJ1-2	TGTGCCAGCAGCCTATCCCAGGGAGGCGGCTACACCTTC	CASSLSQGGGYTF
-	TRBV5-6	-	TRBJ1-5	TGTGCCAGCAGCTTGGGCAGGATGGGATATCGCAATCAGCCCCAGCATTTT	CASSLGRMGYRNQPQHF
-	TRBV29-1	few	TRBJ1-1	TGCAGCGTTGATAGACCCGAAGCTTTCTTT	CSVDRPEAFF
-	TRBV21-1	few	TRBJ2-3	TGTGCCAGCAGCGAAAGGTCGGGGAAGATTGCTACGCAGTATTTT	CASSERSGKIATQYF
-	TRBV15	-	TRBJ1-4	TGTGCCACCAGCACGCTAAAGGGCGCAGCGGGATTTGAAAAACTGTTTTTT	CATSTLKGAAGFEKLFF
TRBD1	TRBV6-5	-	TRBJ2-1	TGTGCCAGCAGTTACTCGAGTACGCGGACAGGATACAATGAGCAGTTCTTC	CASSYSSTRTGYNEQFF
-	TRBV27	few	TRBJ2-7	TGTGCCAGCAGTTTAATATCCCATTCGAGCGAGCAGTACTTC	CASSLISHSSEQYF
-	TRBV6-5	few	TRBJ1-5	TGTGCCAGCAGTTACAGGGGACGGGAGCCCCAGCATTTT	CASSYRGREPQHF
TRBD1	TRBV29-1	-	TRBJ1-5	TGCAGCGTGGCCACAGGGGATCAGCCCCAGCATTTT	CSVATGDQPQHF
-	TRBV12-3/TRBV12-4	-	TRBJ2-1	TGTGCCAGCACCGAATTCAACAATGAGCAGTTCTTC	CASTEFNNEQFF
-	TRBV5-1	many	TRBJ2-5	TGCGCCAGCAGCTTGAGGGGCGGACAAGAGACCCAGTACTTC	CASSLRGGQETQYF
TRBD1	TRBV6-2/TRBV6-3	-	TRBJ2-3	TGTGCCAGCAGCCCCGTCGGCAGGGGGTCCGTTACAGATACGCAGTATTTT	CASSPVGRGSVTDTQYF
TRBD1	TRBV6-1	-	TRBJ2-7	TGTGCCAGCAGTGAAAACAGGGGGTACGAGCAGTACTTC	CASSENRGYEQYF
TRBD2	TRBV7-9	-	TRBJ2-3	TGTGCCAGCAGCTCGATACAGTGGACTAGCGGGGGGCGGAGCACAGATACGCAGTATTTT	CASSSIQWTSGGRSTDTQYF
-	TRBV20-1	-	TRBJ2-6	TGCAGTGCTACGGATGTTGGAACAGCTACTGGGGCCAACGTCCTGACTTTC	CSATDVGTATGANVLTF
TRBD1	TRBV5-1	-	TRBJ2-2	TGCGCCAGCAGCTTACAGGGGGCAAAGAACACCGGGGAGCTGTTTTTT	CASSLQGAKNTGELFF
TRBD1	TRBV20-1	-	TRBJ2-1	TGCAGTGCCTCGGACAGGGGGGATGAGCAGTTCTTC	CSASDRGDEQFF
TRBD2	TRBV4-2	many	TRBJ2-3	TGTGCCAGCAGCCAAGTTGGGGGGGACCGCACAGATACGCAGTATTTT	CASSQVGGDRTDTQYF
-	TRBV7-9	few	TRBJ2-7	TGTGCCAGCAGCTTTCGAGCCTACGAGCAGTACTTC	CASSFRAYEQYF